This TCR beta chain was documented in a study of blood T cell repertoires in COVID-19. Study at large: Acute and convalescent COVID-19 samples came from the United States, Italy and Spain. Nucleic acid was either cDNA or gDNA, and it came from T cells, B-cell-depleted T cells, or PBMCs.

Methods used by the authors: Estimation of nucleated cell counts was performed using reference gene primer amplification. TCRdb keeps only in-frame clones here, not all; method: immunoSEQ multiplex PCR. The V and J calls and clone size come from that table; D and trimming were worked out from the DNA. Of about 250,000 clones detected, approximately 83% appear once; the ten largest clones hold 25% to 35%. The CDR3 is 15 amino acids. CDR1 is MNHEY and CDR2 is SVGAGI in the germline V gene. V trimming: 6 bases; J trimming: 3 bases; junction bases outside the gene matches: 9. The sequence came from a man aged 35-49 years with acute or convalescent COVID-19. The sequencing sample was made of peripheral blood. The V call is TRBV6-5, the J call TRBJ1-1; 8 nucleotides match TRBD1. The CDR3 DNA reads TGTGCCAGCAGCCCGGACAGGGACTTATACACTGAAGCTTTCTTT. Its translation is CASSPDRDLYTEAFF.